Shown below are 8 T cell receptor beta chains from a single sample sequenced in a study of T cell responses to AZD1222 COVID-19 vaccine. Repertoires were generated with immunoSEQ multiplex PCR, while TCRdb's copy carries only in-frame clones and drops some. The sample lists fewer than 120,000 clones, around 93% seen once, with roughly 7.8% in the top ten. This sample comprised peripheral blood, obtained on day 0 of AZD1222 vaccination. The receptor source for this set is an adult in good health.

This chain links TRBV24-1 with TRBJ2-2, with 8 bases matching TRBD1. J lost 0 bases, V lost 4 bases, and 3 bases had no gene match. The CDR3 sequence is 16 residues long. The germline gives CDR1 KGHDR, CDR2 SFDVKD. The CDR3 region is CATSDQTGANTGELFF. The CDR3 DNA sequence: TGTGCCACCAGTGACCAGACAGGGGCGAACACCGGGGAGCTGTTTTTT.

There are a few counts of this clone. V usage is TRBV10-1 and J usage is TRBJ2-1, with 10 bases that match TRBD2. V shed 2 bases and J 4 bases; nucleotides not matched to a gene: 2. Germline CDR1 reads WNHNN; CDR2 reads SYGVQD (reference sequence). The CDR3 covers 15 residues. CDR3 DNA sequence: TGCGCCAGCAGTGAGGCAGCGGGGGGGTACAATGAGCAGTTCTTC. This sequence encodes CASSEAAGGYNEQFF.

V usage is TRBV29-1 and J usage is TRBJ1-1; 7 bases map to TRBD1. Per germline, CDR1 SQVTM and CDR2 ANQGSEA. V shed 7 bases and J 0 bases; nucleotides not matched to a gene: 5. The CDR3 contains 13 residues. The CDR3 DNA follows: TGCAGCGCCCCCGGACAGGTGAACACTGAAGCTTTCTTT. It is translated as CSAPGQVNTEAFF.

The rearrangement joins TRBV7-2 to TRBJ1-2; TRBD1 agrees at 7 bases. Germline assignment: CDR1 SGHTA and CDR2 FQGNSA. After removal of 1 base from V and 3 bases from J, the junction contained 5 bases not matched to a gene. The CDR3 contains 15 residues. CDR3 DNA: TGTGCCAGCAGCTTAGTCATCGGACAGGACTATGGCTACACCTTC. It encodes CASSLVIGQDYGYTF.

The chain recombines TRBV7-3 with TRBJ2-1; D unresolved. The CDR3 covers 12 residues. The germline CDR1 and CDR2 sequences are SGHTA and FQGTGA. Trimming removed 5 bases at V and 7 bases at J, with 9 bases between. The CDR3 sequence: CASSLTRNEQFF. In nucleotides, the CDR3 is TGTGCCAGCAGCCTGACCCGAAATGAGCAGTTCTTC.

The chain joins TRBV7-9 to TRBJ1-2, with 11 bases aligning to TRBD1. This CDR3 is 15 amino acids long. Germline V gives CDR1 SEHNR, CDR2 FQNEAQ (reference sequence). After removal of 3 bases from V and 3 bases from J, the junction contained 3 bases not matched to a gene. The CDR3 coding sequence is TGTGCCAGCAGCTTTGGGACAGGGGGAGACTATGGCTACACCTTC. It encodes CASSFGTGGDYGYTF.

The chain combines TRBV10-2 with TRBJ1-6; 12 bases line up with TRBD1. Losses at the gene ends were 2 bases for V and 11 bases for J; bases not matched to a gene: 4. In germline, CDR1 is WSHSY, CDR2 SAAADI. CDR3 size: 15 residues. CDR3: CASSETGTGGTPLHF. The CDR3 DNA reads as TGCGCCAGCAGTGAGACCGGGACAGGGGGCACACCCCTCCACTTT.

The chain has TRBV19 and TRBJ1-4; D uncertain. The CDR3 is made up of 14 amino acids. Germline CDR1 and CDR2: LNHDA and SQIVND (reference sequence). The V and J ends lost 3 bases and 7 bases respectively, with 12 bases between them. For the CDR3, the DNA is TGTGCCAGTAGTATCGATGGTGGGAGTGAAAAACTGTTTTTT. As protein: CASSIDGGSEKLFF.